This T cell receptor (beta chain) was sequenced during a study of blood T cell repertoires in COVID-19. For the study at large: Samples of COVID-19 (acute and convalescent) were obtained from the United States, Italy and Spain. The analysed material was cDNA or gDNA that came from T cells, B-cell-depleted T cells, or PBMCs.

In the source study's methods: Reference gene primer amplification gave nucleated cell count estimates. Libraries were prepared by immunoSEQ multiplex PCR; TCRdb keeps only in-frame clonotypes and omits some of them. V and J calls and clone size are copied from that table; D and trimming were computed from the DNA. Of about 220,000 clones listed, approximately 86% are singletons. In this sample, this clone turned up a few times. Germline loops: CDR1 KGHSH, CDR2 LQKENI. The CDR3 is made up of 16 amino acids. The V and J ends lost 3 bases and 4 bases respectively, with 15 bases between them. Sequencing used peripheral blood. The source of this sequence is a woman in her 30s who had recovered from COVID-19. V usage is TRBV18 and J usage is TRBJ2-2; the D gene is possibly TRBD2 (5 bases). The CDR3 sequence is CASSPQESGFTGELFF. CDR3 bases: TGTGCCAGCTCACCTCAAGAATCGGGGTTCACCGGGGAGCTGTTTTTT.